Listed here are 27 T cell receptor beta chains from one sample, sequenced in a study of radiation and T cells in renal cell carcinoma. Time point in this sample: blood 2 weeks post-SBRT. The sample's treatment: 15 Gy SBRT to primary tumor, nephrectomy 4 weeks later. Clones were read by immunoSEQ multiplex PCR, and TCRdb kept only the in-frame ones, dropping some. The repertoire holds some 120,000 clones, around nine tenths seen once, with almost 6% in the top ten. The input for sequencing was blood, taken from a patient whose treatment included radiotherapy and nephrectomy. The source is a woman aged 65 to 85 with renal cell carcinoma.

The rearrangement links TRBV10-3 to TRBJ2-5; TRBD2 agrees at 7 bases. The V segment lost 10 bases and the J segment 7 bases; nucleotides outside the gene matches: 24. CDR1 ENHRY and CDR2 SYGVKD come from the germline V gene. CDR3 length equals 17 residues. The CDR3 protein is CARNPGGWGGSCRTQYF. As DNA, the CDR3 is TGTGCCAGGAATCCCGGGGGATGGGGGGGTAGCTGTAGGACCCAGTACTTC.

The chain joins TRBV6-5 to TRBJ1-6; 8 bases match TRBD1. The V and J ends lost 7 bases and 8 bases, in that order; junction bases with no gene match: 7. Germline assignment: CDR1 MNHEY and CDR2 SVGAGI. The CDR3 loop spans 14 amino acids. DNA of the CDR3: TGTGCCAGCAATCGACAGGGGAGAGATTCACCCCTCCACTTT. Encoded protein: CASNRQGRDSPLHF.

This chain uses TRBV5-4 with TRBJ2-7, with 10 bases identical to TRBD1. Germline V gene data show CDR1 as SGHNT and CDR2 as YYREEE (reference sequence). CDR3 length: 15 residues. J gave up 3 bases and V 3 bases, and 6 bases lay outside the gene matches. CDR3 DNA: TGTGCCAGCAGCTCGCGGACAGGGGGAGGCTACGAGCAGTACTTC. This translates into CASSSRTGGGYEQYF.

This chain connects TRBV7-8 to TRBJ1-3, with a weak D call TRBD1 (6 bases). The CDR3 covers 16 residues. Trimming pared 2 bases from V and 0 bases from J, leaving 11 bases between. In germline, CDR1 is SGHVS, CDR2 FQNEAQ. CDR3 loop: CASSLTGQDSGNTIYF. The CDR3 coding sequence is TGTGCCAGCAGCTTAACAGGGCAAGACTCTGGAAACACCATATATTTT.

The chain employs TRBV30 and TRBJ1-2; unclear D gene. V lost 1 base to trimming and J lost 8 bases, with 14 bases between them. The CDR3 consists of 13 residues. Germline V lookup: CDR1 GTSNPN, CDR2 SVGIG (reference sequence). The CDR3 loop reads CAWSDRTYGGYTF. CDR3 nucleotides: TGTGCCTGGAGTGACCGGACGTATGGGGGCTACACCTTC.

The CDR3 coding sequence is TGCGCCAGCAGCCCGACAGGAGGTGAGCAGTTCTTC. Protein sequence: CASSPTGGEQFF. The J gene is TRBJ2-1, the V gene TRBV5-1; a weak D match, TRBD1 (6 bases). The CDR3 runs 12 residues. CDR1 SGHRS and CDR2 YFSETQ come from the germline V gene. V was cut by 4 bases and J by 9 bases, with 11 bases left in between.

The rearrangement links TRBV28 to TRBJ1-2; 7 positions agree with TRBD1. With V trimmed by 10 bases and J by 2 bases, 10 bases remained unmatched. Germline V gene lookup returns CDR1 MDHEN and CDR2 SYDVKM. This CDR3 comprises 14 residues. The CDR3 bases are TGTGCCATCCCTGGGACAGCTTTAAACTATGGCTACACCTTC. Its translation: CAIPGTALNYGYTF.

The rearrangement joins TRBV16 to TRBJ1-5, with D possibly being TRBD1 (6 bases). The CDR3 has 14 residues. Per the germline V gene, CDR1 is KGHSY and CDR2 is FQNENV. V was trimmed by 5 bases and J by 3 bases, leaving 11 bases between them. CDR3 loop: CASSYRVANQPQHF. As DNA, the CDR3 is TGTGCCAGCAGCTACAGGGTTGCCAATCAGCCCCAGCATTTT.

In regard to this clone: The junction shows a germline mismatch at one end, possibly a read error. The chain joins TRBV7-8 to TRBJ2-4; D is undetermined. The CDR3 contains 13 residues. CDR1 and CDR2 (germline): SGHVS, FQNEAQ. The CDR3 DNA sequence: TGTGCCAGCGGCTTACATGGTCCAAACATTCAGTACTTC. This gives the protein CASGLHGPNIQYF.

The CDR3 sequence is CASSPNRAQGYTF. The CDR3 DNA sequence: TGTGCCAGCAGCCCCAACAGGGCCCAAGGCTACACCTTC. This chain uses TRBV7-2 with TRBJ1-2, with a weak D call TRBD1 (6 bases). Germline CDR1 and CDR2: SGHTA and FQGNSA. V shed 5 bases and J shed 8 bases, with 15 bases lying between them. The CDR3 is made up of 13 amino acids.

The chain recombines TRBV5-4 with TRBJ2-7; D could derive from TRBD1 or TRBD2 (5 bases each). CDR3 length: 14 residues. V lost 0 bases and J lost 4, with 11 bases in between. CDR1 and CDR2 from the germline V gene are SGHNT and YYREEE (reference sequence). In DNA, the CDR3 is TGTGCCAGCAGCTTGGAGGGGACCTCTTACGAGCAGTACTTC. Encoded protein: CASSLEGTSYEQYF.

The chain links TRBV7-2 to TRBJ2-1; TRBD2 agrees at 12 bases. Germline trimming cut 3 bases from V and 6 bases from J; bases unmatched to any gene: 9. Germline CDR1 reads SGHTA; CDR2 reads FQGNSA. The CDR3 covers 17 residues. The CDR3 nucleotides are TGTGCCAGCAGCTTGGGGCTTCTGACTAGCGGGGGCAATGAGCAGTTCTTC. This codes for CASSLGLLTSGGNEQFF.

This clone was counted many times. CDR3 sequence (DNA): TGTGCCTGGAGCTCAGGGAGCTATGGCTACACCTTC. This gives the protein CAWSSGSYGYTF. The V and J genes are TRBV30 and TRBJ1-2; the D gene is possibly TRBD1 (5 bases). The CDR3 contains 12 residues. Deletions cut 3 bases from V and 4 bases from J, with 9 bases between. The V gene's germline CDR1 is GTSNPN and CDR2 SVGIG (reference sequence). Together with reference TRBV30 and TRBJ1-2, the CDR3 gives the full variable domain: SQTIHQWPATLVQPVGSPLSLECTVEGTSNPNLYWYRQAAGRGLQLLFYSVGIGQISSEVPQNLSASRPQDRQFILSSKKLLLSDSGFYLCAWSSGSYGYTFGSGTRLTVV.

This clone was seen more than once but under ten times. The chain employs TRBV19 and TRBJ1-2; 7 nucleotides align to TRBD1. Per germline, CDR1 LNHDA and CDR2 SQIVND (reference sequence). The CDR3 covers 14 residues. J gave up 7 bases and V 6 bases, and 11 bases lay outside the gene matches. The DNA of the CDR3 is TGTGCCAGTAGCCAATTGACAGGGATGGCTGGCTACACCTTC. This codes for CASSQLTGMAGYTF.

This sequence joins TRBV30 and TRBJ2-3; TRBD1 is a possible D gene (6 bases). Germline V lookup: CDR1 GTSNPN, CDR2 SVGIG (reference sequence). This CDR3 has 14 residues. Trimming removed 6 bases at V and 5 bases at J, with 18 bases between. The CDR3 here is CACIPYRAGDTQYF. DNA for the CDR3: TGTGCCTGCATCCCGTACAGGGCTGGAGATACGCAGTATTTT.

The genes are TRBV5-6 and TRBJ1-1; D unclear. This CDR3 region has 14 residues. The V and J ends lost 0 bases and 1 base respectively, with 7 bases between them. Germline CDR1 reads SGHDT; CDR2 reads YYEEEE. CDR3 residues: CASSLDSRNTEAFF. CDR3 nucleotide sequence: TGTGCCAGCAGCTTGGATTCTCGGAACACTGAAGCTTTCTTT.

The chain joins TRBV28 to TRBJ2-7; possibly TRBD1 for D (6 bases). Germline values: CDR1 MDHEN, CDR2 SYDVKM. The CDR3 extends over 15 amino acids. Between the trimmed V and J ends, which lost 5 bases and 3 bases, there was a span of 17 bases. CDR3 amino acids: CASSPHREGGYEQYF. As DNA, the CDR3 is TGTGCCAGCAGTCCCCACCGGGAAGGGGGCTACGAGCAGTACTTC.

This chain joins TRBV7-8 and TRBJ2-3; D remains ambiguous. Germline CDR1 reads SGHVS; CDR2 reads FQNEAQ. Trimming pared 5 bases from V and 7 bases from J, leaving 7 bases between. The CDR3 length is 11 residues. The CDR3 bases are TGTGCCAGCAGCCCAATGAATACGCAGTATTTT. Protein: CASSPMNTQYF.

This clone has just one count. The genes are TRBV28 and TRBJ2-7; TRBD2 agrees at 8 bases. The CDR3 loop spans 15 amino acids. The germline CDR1 and CDR2 sequences are MDHEN and SYDVKM. V lost 3 bases and J lost 6; bases outside the gene matches: 10. Here the CDR3 reads CASSLVGAGVGEQYF. The CDR3 region has the DNA TGTGCCAGCAGTTTGGTGGGAGCGGGGGTTGGCGAGCAGTACTTC.

This chain uses TRBV6-1 with TRBJ2-2; tentative D call: TRBD1 (5 bases). Germline CDR1 is MNHNS and CDR2 is SASEGT. The V gene lost 7 bases and the J gene lost 6 bases, with 15 bases spanning the gap. This CDR3 comprises 14 residues. The CDR3 is CASIGQGSAGELFF. Written as DNA, the CDR3 is TGTGCCAGCATCGGTCAGGGAAGCGCCGGGGAGCTGTTTTTT.

The gene calls are TRBV5-1 and TRBJ2-3; 12 bases fit TRBD2. Per germline, CDR1 SGHRS and CDR2 YFSETQ. Trimming at V came to 5 bases and at J to 3 bases, leaving 4 bases not matched to a gene. The CDR3 length is 15 residues. CDR3 coding DNA: TGCGCCAGCAGGGGAGGGACTAGCGGGACAGATACGCAGTATTTT. Its protein product is CASRGGTSGTDTQYF.

This chain connects TRBV2 to TRBJ1-2; unclear D gene. CDR1 SNHLY and CDR2 FYNNEI come from the germline V gene. V dropped 1 base and J dropped 4 bases, with 7 bases sitting between them. This CDR3 region has 13 residues. In DNA, the CDR3 is TGTGCCAGCAGTGAAGGCCGGTTCTATGGCTACACCTTC. Encoded protein: CASSEGRFYGYTF.

This chain joins TRBV6-5 and TRBJ1-1; tentatively, D is TRBD1 (5 bases). CDR1 and CDR2 from the germline V gene are MNHEY and SVGAGI. This CDR3 has 16 amino acids. V lost 0 bases, J lost 5 bases, and 16 bases lay in between. Here the CDR3 reads CASSYSSGRRSTEAFF. In DNA, the CDR3 is TGTGCCAGCAGTTACTCTTCGGGGCGGAGATCAACTGAAGCTTTCTTT.

This clone has just one count. This rearrangement joins TRBV7-9 to TRBJ1-1; D is possibly TRBD1 (6 bases). Looked up from germline, CDR1 is SEHNR and CDR2 is FQNEAQ (reference sequence). The CDR3 is 14 amino acids. Trimming pared 5 bases from V and 4 bases from J, leaving 14 bases between. The CDR3 loop is CASSTQGRGTEAFF. The CDR3 DNA follows: TGTGCCAGCAGCACTCAGGGGAGGGGCACTGAAGCTTTCTTT.

The gene calls are TRBV7-6 and TRBJ1-5; D remains unclear. Germline V gene sequence: CDR1 SGHVS, CDR2 FNYEAQ. This CDR3 contains 15 residues. Trimming removed 1 base at V and 2 bases at J, with 9 bases between. The CDR3 DNA reads as TGTGCCAGCAGCTTAGGGGGTGGGGGCAATCAGCCCCAGCATTTT. Translated: CASSLGGGGNQPQHF.

This clone has just one count. V gene TRBV9 combines with J gene TRBJ2-7; 10 bases are shared with TRBD1. The CDR3 covers 17 residues. Germline CDR1 SGDLS, CDR2 YYNGEE. V trimming: 0 bases; J trimming: 3 bases; junction bases outside the gene matches: 9. CDR3 coding DNA: TGTGCCAGCAGCGTAGAGAAGGGGAGGGACAGGGGCTACGAGCAGTACTTC. It is translated as CASSVEKGRDRGYEQYF.

J is TRBJ2-1 and V is TRBV30; D is possibly TRBD2 (6 bases). In germline, CDR1 is GTSNPN, CDR2 SVGIG (reference sequence). The CDR3 loop spans 12 amino acids. Trimming stripped 2 bases from V and 9 bases from J, with 11 bases between. This chain's CDR3 is CAWSLGGAEQFF. In DNA form, the CDR3 reads TGTGCCTGGAGTCTGGGGGGTGCTGAGCAGTTCTTC.